This T cell receptor beta chain was recovered during a study of cytomegalovirus exposure and HLA in healthy donors. Broader study findings: Cytomegalovirus-associated status was assigned to some 160 TCR beta chains. Some highly shared sequence variants likely arose as a pipeline artifact. Reported results showed that the classifier diagnosed cytomegalovirus status with high specificity and sensitivity. V- and J-gene trimming of TCR beta was linked (in a later analysis) to a missense DCLRE1C variant.

A remark on this clone: Its antigen is unknown.

Primers for the PCR totalled 60 Vbeta and 13 Jbeta. The table came from immunoSEQ multiplex PCR; TCRdb's copy has only in-frame clones and leaves some out. The table has 60,000 or so clones, 55% to 75% seen once. The sample taken for sequencing was PBMCs. The clonotype comes from a man aged 35 to 55 in good health and CMV-seropositive.

As DNA, the CDR3 is TGCGCCAGCAGCTTACCAGGGTCCCACAACAATGAGCAGTTCTTC. Its translation: CASSLPGSHNNEQFF. This sequence joins TRBV5-1 and TRBJ2-1; tentatively, D is TRBD1 (5 bases). Trimming shortened V by 2 bases and J by 5 bases, and 14 bases separated the two germline ends. Germline V gene lookup returns CDR1 SGHRS and CDR2 YFSETQ. CDR3 length: 15 residues.